This paragraph reports one T cell receptor (beta chain). Here immunoSEQ multiplex PCR was the method, and the copy in TCRdb shows in-frame clones only, minus some. Among 60,000 to 65,000 clones listed, roughly 90% were seen once. These data belong to a study of OX40 agonist ivuxolimab in advanced cancers. CDR3 length: 14 amino acids. V lost 5 bases and J lost 2, with 12 bases in between. Germline V lookup: CDR1 LNHDA, CDR2 SQIVND (reference sequence). The rearrangement uses TRBV19 and TRBJ1-2; D is perhaps TRBD1 (6 bases). The receptor was isolated from an adult with an advanced solid tumor such as melanoma, head and neck, liver or kidney cancer. The sequences come from CD4+ or CD8+ T cells sorted from blood, collected in a trial of the OX40 agonist ivuxolimab. For the CDR3, the DNA is TGTGCCAGTAGTTACGAAACAGGGAACTATGGCTACACCTTC. Its translation is CASSYETGNYGYTF.